These 12 T cell receptor beta chains were sequenced from one sample in a study of blood T cell repertoires in COVID-19. Only in-frame clones appear in the TCRdb table, and some are missing; sequencing was by immunoSEQ multiplex PCR. The sample has roughly 420,000 clones, approximately 87% seen once. The sequenced sample was PBMCs or T cells enriched from blood (not recorded which). Receptors originate from a woman in her twenties or thirties with acute COVID-19.

V is TRBV11-2 and J is TRBJ2-1; 8 bases map to TRBD1. In germline, CDR1 is SGHAT, CDR2 FQNNGV. CDR3 length: 15 residues. V trimming: 4 bases; J trimming: 4 bases; junction bases outside the gene matches: 6. CDR3 residues: CASSSNRGLYNEQFF. In nucleotides, the CDR3 is TGTGCCAGCAGCTCGAACAGGGGGTTGTACAATGAGCAGTTCTTC.

This chain connects TRBV2 to TRBJ1-2; 8 nucleotides agree with TRBD1. V gave up 3 bases and J gave up 6 bases; unmatched junction bases: 3. This CDR3 is built from 13 residues. The germline CDR1 and CDR2 sequences are SNHLY and FYNNEI. In DNA form, the CDR3 reads TGTGCCAGCAGTGACAACAGGGGGAATGGCTACACCTTC. Protein: CASSDNRGNGYTF.

The V and J genes are TRBV24-1 and TRBJ2-2; 14 bases agree with TRBD2. The CDR3 is 18 residues long. Trimming at V came to 3 bases and at J to 3 bases, leaving 5 bases not matched to a gene. Germline V gene sequence: CDR1 KGHDR, CDR2 SFDVKD. The CDR3 DNA reads TGTGCCACCAGTGATCCGGGACTAGCGGGGGTCCACACCGGGGAGCTGTTTTTT. It specifies CATSDPGLAGVHTGELFF.

The chain uses TRBV9 and TRBJ2-2; a possible D gene is TRBD1 (5 bases). The CDR3 sequence is 15 residues long. Germline V gives CDR1 SGDLS, CDR2 YYNGEE. Trimming pared 0 bases from V and 4 bases from J, leaving 10 bases between. The CDR3 here is CASSVGAGLTGELFF. The CDR3 nucleotides are TGTGCCAGCAGCGTAGGGGCAGGGCTCACCGGGGAGCTGTTTTTT. Full variable domain (rest looked up from reference TRBV9 and TRBJ2-2): DSGVTQTPKHLITATGQRVTLRCSPRSGDLSVYWYQQSLDQGLQFLIQYYNGEERAKGNILERFSAQQFPDLHSELNLSSLELGDSALYFCASSVGAGLTGELFFGEGSRLTVL.

The J gene is TRBJ1-2, the V gene TRBV10-2, with TRBD1 matching 7 bases. There are 12 residues in the CDR3. CDR1 WSHSY and CDR2 SAAADI come from the germline V gene. With 2 bases clipped from V and 8 bases from J, the junction kept 2 bases outside the gene matches. The DNA of the CDR3 is TGCGCCAGCAGTGAGGACAGGGAGGGCTACACCTTC. Translation: CASSEDREGYTF.

This chain joins TRBV5-1 and TRBJ1-1; TRBD1 matches at 7 bases. Germline V CDR1 and CDR2: SGHRS, YFSETQ. There are 15 residues in the CDR3. J lost 2 bases, V lost 4 bases, and 8 bases had no gene match. The DNA for the CDR3 is TGCGCCAGCAGCGAACAGGGGTCCGTAAACACTGAAGCTTTCTTT. Protein: CASSEQGSVNTEAFF.

The chain employs TRBV15 and TRBJ1-4; 9 bases align to TRBD1. CDR3 size: 15 residues. In germline, CDR1 is LNHNV, CDR2 YYDKDF (reference sequence). With V trimmed by 5 bases and J by 2 bases, 3 bases remained unmatched. CDR3 nucleotide sequence: TGTGCCACCAGCCGGGGACAGGGCACTAATGAAAAACTGTTTTTT. This encodes CATSRGQGTNEKLFF.

Concerning this clone: The same CDR3 also results from other DNA sequences found in this sample. The chain recombines TRBV5-1 with TRBJ1-5; the D is unclear. This CDR3 is 15 amino acids long. V was trimmed by 0 bases and J by 0 bases, leaving 7 bases between them. Per germline, CDR1 SGHRS and CDR2 YFSETQ. Here the CDR3 reads CASSLAGNSNQPQHF. CDR3 DNA sequence: TGCGCCAGCAGCTTGGCGGGGAATAGCAATCAGCCCCAGCATTTT.

For the CDR3, the DNA is TGTGCCAGCAGCGTTGGCGGGGGGGAACAAGAGACCCAGTACTTC. Its translation is CASSVGGGEQETQYF. The chain combines TRBV9 with TRBJ2-5; 9 bases are a match to TRBD2. J gave up 2 bases and V 2 bases, and 4 bases lay outside the gene matches. Germline V gives CDR1 SGDLS, CDR2 YYNGEE. There are 15 residues in the CDR3. The whole variable domain, filled in from reference TRBV9 and TRBJ2-5, reads DSGVTQTPKHLITATGQRVTLRCSPRSGDLSVYWYQQSLDQGLQFLIQYYNGEERAKGNILERFSAQQFPDLHSELNLSSLELGDSALYFCASSVGGGEQETQYFGPGTRLLVL.

This chain connects TRBV6-2 or TRBV6-3 to TRBJ2-2; 9 bases match TRBD2. The CDR3 consists of 18 residues. Trimming removed 6 bases from V and 1 base from J; junction bases left unmatched: 12. CDR1 and CDR2 from the germline V gene are MNHEY and SVGEGT. The chain's CDR3 is CASSRRLAGALNTGELFF. CDR3 in DNA: TGTGCCAGCAGCCGAAGGTTAGCGGGGGCCTTGAACACCGGGGAGCTGTTTTTT.

This clone came up once. The DNA of the CDR3 is TGCGCCAGCAGCGGGAGACAGGGATTCTATGGCTACACCTTC. Encoded protein: CASSGRQGFYGYTF. The chain couples TRBV4-1 to TRBJ1-2, with 7 bases that match TRBD1. Germline lookup yields CDR1 MGHRA and CDR2 YSYEKL. V shed 5 bases and J 4 bases; nucleotides not matched to a gene: 7. This CDR3 has 14 amino acids.

This rearrangement joins TRBV5-1 to TRBJ2-4, with 8 bases lining up with TRBD2. Germline V gene sequence: CDR1 SGHRS, CDR2 YFSETQ. The junction had 5 bases not matched to a gene; V was cut back by 4 bases and J by 2 bases. This CDR3 contains 15 residues. The CDR3: CASSPGGRTKNIQYF. The CDR3 DNA sequence: TGCGCCAGCAGCCCGGGAGGGAGAACCAAAAACATTCAGTACTTC.